The subject of this entry is one TCR beta chain. Its antigen is currently unknown. The data are from a study of siplizumab effects on memory and regulatory T cells. General study results and limits: A significant reduction in alloreactive sequences traceable to unstimulated CD4+ memory cells was produced by siplizumab.

The germline V gene encodes CDR1 SGHKS and CDR2 YYEKEE (reference sequence). The CDR3 runs 16 residues. Trimming cost V 4 bases and J 2 bases, with 19 bases left between them. Sequencing used immunoSEQ multiplex PCR; TCRdb keeps in-frame clones, though not all of them. The table records over 80,000 clones, roughly 94% of them present only once. This chain joins TRBV5-5 and TRBJ2-7, with D maybe TRBD2 (6 bases). The sequenced sample consisted of non-Treg CD4+ T cells sorted from blood. The clonotype was recovered from a human donor in good health. The CDR3 nucleotides read TGTGCCAGCAGCCCAGAGGGCCGGGGGTTTCCCTACGAGCAGTACTTC. Its translation: CASSPEGRGFPYEQYF.